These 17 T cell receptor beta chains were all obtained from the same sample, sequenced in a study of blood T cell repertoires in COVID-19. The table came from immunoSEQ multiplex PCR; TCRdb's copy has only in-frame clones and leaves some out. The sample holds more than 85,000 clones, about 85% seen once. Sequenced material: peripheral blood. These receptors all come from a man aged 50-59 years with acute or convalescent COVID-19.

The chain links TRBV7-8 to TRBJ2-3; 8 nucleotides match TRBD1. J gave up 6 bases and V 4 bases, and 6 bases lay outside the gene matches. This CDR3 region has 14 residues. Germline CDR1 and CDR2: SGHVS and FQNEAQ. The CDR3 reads CASSSWTGFDTQYF. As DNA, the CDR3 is TGTGCCAGCAGCTCATGGACAGGGTTCGATACGCAGTATTTT.

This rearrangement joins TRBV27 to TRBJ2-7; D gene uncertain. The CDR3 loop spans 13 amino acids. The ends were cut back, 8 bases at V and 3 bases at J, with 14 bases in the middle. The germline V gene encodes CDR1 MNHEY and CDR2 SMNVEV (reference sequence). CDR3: CASGRGSIYEQYF. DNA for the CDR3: TGTGCCAGCGGTCGAGGATCTATCTACGAGCAGTACTTC.

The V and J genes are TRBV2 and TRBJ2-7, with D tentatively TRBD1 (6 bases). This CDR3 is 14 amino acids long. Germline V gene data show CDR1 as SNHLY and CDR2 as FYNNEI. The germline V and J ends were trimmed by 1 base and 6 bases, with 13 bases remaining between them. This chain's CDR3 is CASSEVSRGSEQYF. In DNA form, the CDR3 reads TGTGCCAGCAGTGAAGTAAGCAGGGGAAGCGAGCAGTACTTC.

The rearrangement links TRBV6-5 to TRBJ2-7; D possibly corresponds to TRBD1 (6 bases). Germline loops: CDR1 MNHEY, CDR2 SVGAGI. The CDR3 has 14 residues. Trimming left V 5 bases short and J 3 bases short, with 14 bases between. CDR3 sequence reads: CASSTRTENYEQYF. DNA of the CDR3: TGTGCCAGCAGTACCAGGACAGAGAACTACGAGCAGTACTTC.

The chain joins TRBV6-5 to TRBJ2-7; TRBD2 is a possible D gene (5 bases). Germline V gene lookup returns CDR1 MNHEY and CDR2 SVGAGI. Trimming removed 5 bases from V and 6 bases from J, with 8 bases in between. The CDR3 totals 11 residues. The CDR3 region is CASSLAGEQYF. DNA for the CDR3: TGTGCCAGCAGTCTGGCGGGCGAGCAGTACTTC.

The CDR3 sequence: CASSWGQGANTGELFF. The CDR3 DNA reads as TGCGCCAGCAGCTGGGGACAGGGGGCTAACACCGGGGAGCTGTTTTTT. The chain uses TRBV5-1 and TRBJ2-2, with TRBD1 identical over 12 bases. This CDR3 contains 16 residues. Germline V gene lookup returns CDR1 SGHRS and CDR2 YFSETQ. V trimming: 3 bases; J trimming: 2 bases; junction bases outside the gene matches: 2.

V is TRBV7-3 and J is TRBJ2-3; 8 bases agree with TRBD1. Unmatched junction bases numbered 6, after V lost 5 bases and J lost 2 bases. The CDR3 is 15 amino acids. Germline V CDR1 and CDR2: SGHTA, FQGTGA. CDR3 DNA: TGTGCCAGCAGCCCGACAGGGGATTACACAGATACGCAGTATTTT. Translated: CASSPTGDYTDTQYF.

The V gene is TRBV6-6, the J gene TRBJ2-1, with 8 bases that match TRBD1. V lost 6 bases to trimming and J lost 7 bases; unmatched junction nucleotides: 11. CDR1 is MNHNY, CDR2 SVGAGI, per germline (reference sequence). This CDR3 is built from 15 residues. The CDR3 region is CASRTAGQAMNEQFF. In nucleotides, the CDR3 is TGTGCCAGCAGGACGGCGGGACAGGCCATGAATGAGCAGTTCTTC.

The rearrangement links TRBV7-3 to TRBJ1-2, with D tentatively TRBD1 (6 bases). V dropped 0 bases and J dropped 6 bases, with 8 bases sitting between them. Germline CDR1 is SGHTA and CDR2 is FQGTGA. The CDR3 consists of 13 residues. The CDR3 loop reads CASSLTQGNGYTF. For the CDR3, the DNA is TGTGCCAGCAGCTTAACACAGGGCAATGGCTACACCTTC.

CDR3 protein: CATSRDRGYSNQPQHF. CDR3 nucleotide sequence: TGTGCCACCAGCAGAGATCGAGGGTATAGCAATCAGCCCCAGCATTTT. The V call is TRBV15, the J call TRBJ1-5; D is unresolved. The CDR3 spans 16 residues. Per germline, CDR1 LNHNV and CDR2 YYDKDF (reference sequence). V was cut by 0 bases and J by 0 bases, with 9 bases left in between.

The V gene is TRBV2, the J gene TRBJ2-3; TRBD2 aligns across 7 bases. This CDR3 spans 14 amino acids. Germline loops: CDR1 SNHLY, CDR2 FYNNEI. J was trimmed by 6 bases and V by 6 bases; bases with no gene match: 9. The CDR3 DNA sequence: TGTGCCAGCAGCCCACTAGCCGGGGGGGATACGCAGTATTTT. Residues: CASSPLAGGDTQYF.

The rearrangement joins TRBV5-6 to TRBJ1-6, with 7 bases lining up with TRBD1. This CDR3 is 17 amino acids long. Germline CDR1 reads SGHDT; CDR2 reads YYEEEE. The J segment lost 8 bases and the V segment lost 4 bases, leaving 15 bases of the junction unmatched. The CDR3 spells CASSPGGTLSNHSPLHF. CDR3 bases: TGTGCCAGCAGCCCAGGGGGGACGTTGTCGAATCATTCACCCCTCCACTTT. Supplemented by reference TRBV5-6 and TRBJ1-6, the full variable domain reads DAGVTQSPTHLIKTRGQQVTLRCSPKSGHDTVSWYQQALGQGPQFIFQYYEEEERQRGNFPDRFSGHQFPNYSSELNVNALLLGDSALYLCASSPGGTLSNHSPLHFGNGTRLTVT.

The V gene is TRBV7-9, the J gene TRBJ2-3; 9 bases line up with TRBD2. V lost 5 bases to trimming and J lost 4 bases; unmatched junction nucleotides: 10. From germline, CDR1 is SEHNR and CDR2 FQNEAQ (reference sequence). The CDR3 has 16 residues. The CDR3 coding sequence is TGTGCCAGCAGCACTCTGAATAGCGGGGGTGCAGATACGCAGTATTTT. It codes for CASSTLNSGGADTQYF.

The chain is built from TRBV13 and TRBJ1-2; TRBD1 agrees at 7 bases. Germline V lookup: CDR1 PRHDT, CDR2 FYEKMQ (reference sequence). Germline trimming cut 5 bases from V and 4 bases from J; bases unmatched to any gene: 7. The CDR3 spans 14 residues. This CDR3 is CASSRDSFAYGYTF. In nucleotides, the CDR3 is TGTGCCAGCAGCCGGGACAGCTTCGCCTATGGCTACACCTTC.

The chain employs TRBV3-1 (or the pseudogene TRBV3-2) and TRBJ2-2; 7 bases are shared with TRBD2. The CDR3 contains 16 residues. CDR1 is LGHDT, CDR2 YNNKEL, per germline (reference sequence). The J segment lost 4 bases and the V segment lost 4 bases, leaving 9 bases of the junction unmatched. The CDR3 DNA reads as TGTGCCAGCAGCCCCCCCGGACTAGTTGCCACCGGGGAGCTGTTTTTT. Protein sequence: CASSPPGLVATGELFF.

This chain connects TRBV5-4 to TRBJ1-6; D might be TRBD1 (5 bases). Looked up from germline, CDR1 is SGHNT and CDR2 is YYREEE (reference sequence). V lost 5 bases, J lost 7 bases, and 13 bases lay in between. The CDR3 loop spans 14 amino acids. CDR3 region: CASSLPGVNSPLHF. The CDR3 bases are TGTGCCAGCAGTCTTCCGGGGGTCAATTCACCCCTCCACTTT.

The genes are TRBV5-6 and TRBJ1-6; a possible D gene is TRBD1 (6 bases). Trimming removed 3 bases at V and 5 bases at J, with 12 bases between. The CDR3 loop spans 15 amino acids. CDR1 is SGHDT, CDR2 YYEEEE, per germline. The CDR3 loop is CASSSAGQHNSPLHF. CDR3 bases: TGTGCCAGCAGCTCGGCAGGACAGCATAATTCACCCCTCCACTTT.